The 23 T cell receptor beta chains in this list originate from one sample, sequenced in a study of cytomegalovirus exposure and HLA in healthy donors. Vbeta (60) and Jbeta (13) primers were used in the PCR. Sequenced by immunoSEQ multiplex PCR; TCRdb stores in-frame clones only, minus some. There are about 150,000 clones in the sample; approximately 88% occur only once, and around 0.51% lies in the top ten. Sequenced material: PBMCs. Receptor source: a woman between 40 and 55 years old in good health and CMV-seronegative.

This clone was observed a single time. The V call is TRBV19, the J call TRBJ2-7, with a possible D match to TRBD1 (6 bases). V gave up 3 bases and J gave up 2 bases, with 11 bases separating them. CDR1 LNHDA and CDR2 SQIVND come from the germline V gene (reference sequence). CDR3 size: 14 residues. CDR3 sequence: CASSIQGIPYEQYF. The CDR3 DNA is TGTGCCAGTAGTATTCAGGGGATCCCCTACGAGCAGTACTTC.

The rearrangement uses TRBV28 and TRBJ1-2; D might be TRBD1 (6 bases). CDR1 is MDHEN and CDR2 is SYDVKM in the germline V gene. Between the trimmed V and J ends, which lost 6 bases and 3 bases, there was a span of 14 bases. The CDR3 spans 14 residues. The CDR3 DNA reads as TGTGCCAGCAGAAGAGGGACATCCTACTATGGCTACACCTTC. It is translated as CASRRGTSYYGYTF.

V is TRBV11-2 and J is TRBJ2-3; 7 bases are a match to TRBD2. The trim removed 1 base at V and 3 bases at J, leaving 4 bases unmatched. Per the germline V gene, CDR1 is SGHAT and CDR2 is FQNNGV. The CDR3 length is 15 residues. CDR3 sequence (DNA): TGTGCCAGCAGCTTAGCGGGAGCGGGGACAGATACGCAGTATTTT. It yields the protein CASSLAGAGTDTQYF.

The chain joins TRBV19 to TRBJ1-1, with D hard to call. Between the trimmed V and J ends, which lost 6 bases and 0 bases, there was a span of 14 bases. Germline CDR1 is LNHDA and CDR2 is SQIVND (reference sequence). There are 15 residues in the CDR3. CDR3 in amino acids: CASSPLSVMNTEAFF. CDR3 DNA sequence: TGTGCCAGTAGCCCCCTTTCGGTTATGAACACTGAAGCTTTCTTT.

This chain connects TRBV5-1 to TRBJ1-2; TRBD1 is a possible D gene (5 bases). CDR1 and CDR2 from the germline V gene are SGHRS and YFSETQ. V shed 0 bases and J shed 0 bases, with 12 bases lying between them. This CDR3 spans 16 amino acids. The CDR3 loop reads CASSLGAAGPNYGYTF. For the CDR3, the DNA is TGCGCCAGCAGCTTGGGGGCGGCGGGGCCTAACTATGGCTACACCTTC.

V is TRBV7-2 and J is TRBJ2-5, with 8 bases fitting TRBD1. The DNA end lines up better with TRBJ2-7; the J call may be wrong. The CDR3 covers 15 residues. Germline-derived CDR1 and CDR2 are SGHTA and FQGNSA. CDR3 in amino acids: CASSYRQGNSYEQYF. The CDR3 DNA is TGTGCCAGCAGCTACCGACAGGGGAACTCCTACGAGCAGTACTTC.

Of note for this clone: This sample includes further DNA sequences coding for the same CDR3. The CDR3 here is CASSLSGTEAFF. CDR3 DNA: TGTGCCAGCAGCCTTTCGGGTACTGAAGCTTTCTTT. The gene calls are TRBV7-9 and TRBJ1-1; D is unresolved. CDR1 and CDR2 from the germline V gene are SEHNR and FQNEAQ (reference sequence). CDR3 length: 12 amino acids. With 5 bases removed from V and 5 bases from J, the gap between germline ends came to 9 bases.

The chain carries TRBV7-9 and TRBJ2-1, with D hard to call. From germline, CDR1 is SEHNR and CDR2 FQNEAQ (reference sequence). The ends were cut back, 4 bases at V and 0 bases at J, with 7 bases in the middle. The CDR3 length is 14 residues. In DNA, the CDR3 is TGTGCCAGCAGCTCCCTCAGCTCCTACAATGAGCAGTTCTTC. Amino acids: CASSSLSSYNEQFF.

As DNA, the CDR3 is TGTGCCAGCAGCTCACTAGCGGATAACACCGGGGAGCTGTTTTTT. It specifies CASSSLADNTGELFF. The chain employs TRBV7-9 and TRBJ2-2; 8 bases fit TRBD2. Trimming removed 4 bases from V and 2 bases from J; junction bases left unmatched: 3. The CDR3 extends over 15 amino acids. Germline values: CDR1 SEHNR, CDR2 FQNEAQ (reference sequence).

The V gene is TRBV29-1, the J gene TRBJ2-1, with D possibly being TRBD1 (6 bases). The germline V gene has CDR1 SQVTM and CDR2 ANQGSEA. CDR3 size: 12 residues. V was cut by 7 bases and J by 5 bases, with 12 bases left in between. The CDR3 sequence: CSGESGDNEQFF. CDR3 DNA sequence: TGCAGCGGAGAGTCAGGGGACAATGAGCAGTTCTTC.

This clone was detected once. The gene calls are TRBV19 and TRBJ1-5, with D perhaps TRBD1 (6 bases). This CDR3 comprises 14 residues. Germline V lookup: CDR1 LNHDA, CDR2 SQIVND (reference sequence). V lost 7 bases, J lost 3 bases, and 13 bases lay in between. The chain's CDR3 is CASTPGTLNQPQHF. Here the CDR3 DNA reads TGTGCCAGTACTCCCGGGACACTCAATCAGCCCCAGCATTTT.

The gene calls are TRBV6-1 and TRBJ1-1; tentative D call: TRBD1 (5 bases). The germline CDR1 and CDR2 sequences are MNHNS and SASEGT. The CDR3 consists of 14 residues. V lost 5 bases to trimming and J lost 0 bases, with 10 bases between them. The CDR3 protein is CASSLAGLNTEAFF. The CDR3 nucleotides are TGTGCCAGCAGTTTAGCAGGGTTGAACACTGAAGCTTTCTTT.

The chain employs TRBV10-2 and TRBJ2-2, with 7 bases aligning to TRBD2. Trimming cost V 6 bases and J 0 bases; bases outside gene matches: 4. CDR3 size: 15 residues. Germline-derived CDR1 and CDR2 are WSHSY and SAAADI. The CDR3 region has the DNA TGCGCCAGCAGAGCTAGCGGCGCGAACACCGGGGAGCTGTTTTTT. As protein: CASRASGANTGELFF.

This chain connects TRBV7-9 to TRBJ1-3; D gene unclear. Trimming took off 6 bases at V and 6 bases at J, with 12 bases between the two ends. Germline V gene data show CDR1 as SEHNR and CDR2 as FQNEAQ (reference sequence). The CDR3 has 13 amino acids. CDR3 residues: CASSLTSENTIYF. CDR3 nucleotide sequence: TGTGCCAGCAGTCTCACCTCAGAAAACACCATATATTTT.

In DNA form, the CDR3 reads TGTGCCAGTAGTATGGCTAGCGTGGAGACCCAGTACTTC. Translating gives CASSMASVETQYF. The chain employs TRBV19 and TRBJ2-5, with D perhaps matching TRBD2 (6 bases). V lost 3 bases and J 5 bases, leaving 10 bases between the germline ends. Germline assignment: CDR1 LNHDA and CDR2 SQIVND (reference sequence). This CDR3 spans 13 amino acids.

CDR3 bases: TGTGCCAGCAGCTCCCTTAGCGGCTCCTACAATGAGCAGTTCTTC. Translated, it gives CASSSLSGSYNEQFF. The chain couples TRBV7-6 to TRBJ2-1; maybe TRBD2 (6 bases). CDR3 size: 15 residues. V gave up 4 bases and J gave up 0 bases, with 10 bases separating them. The germline V gene encodes CDR1 SGHVS and CDR2 FNYEAQ.

The genes are TRBV2 and TRBJ1-2; D not certain. The CDR3 totals 12 residues. The V gene lost 5 bases and the J gene lost 7 bases, with 11 bases spanning the gap. CDR1 and CDR2 (germline): SNHLY, FYNNEI. The CDR3 reads CASSPELSGYTF. The CDR3 region has the DNA TGTGCCAGCAGTCCCGAACTTAGTGGCTACACCTTC.

For this clone: A junction boundary mismatches the germline segment, possibly from a read error. V usage is TRBV7-9 and J usage is TRBJ2-7; D might be TRBD2 (6 bases). CDR3 size: 12 residues. CDR1 and CDR2 from the germline V gene are SEHNR and FQNEAQ (reference sequence). CDR3 coding DNA: TGTGCCAGCAGCCTAGCGCGGAACGAGCAGTACTTC. Protein: CASSLARNEQYF.

The sample holds one count of this clone. This sequence joins TRBV15 and TRBJ2-2, with TRBD1 identical over 7 bases. In germline, CDR1 is LNHNV, CDR2 YYDKDF (reference sequence). V was pared by 4 bases and J by 6 bases, with 14 bases of the junction left unmatched. This CDR3 is built from 17 residues. CDR3 residues: CATSKFLDRVKPGELFF. The DNA for the CDR3 is TGTGCCACCAGCAAATTCCTCGACAGGGTAAAGCCCGGGGAGCTGTTTTTT.

The V and J genes are TRBV10-3 and TRBJ2-2, with 13 bases matching TRBD2. The CDR3 extends over 17 amino acids. In germline, CDR1 is ENHRY, CDR2 SYGVKD. After removal of 2 bases from V and 5 bases from J, the junction contained 5 bases not matched to a gene. The CDR3 reads CAISEPMGLAGTGELFF. For the CDR3, the DNA is TGTGCCATCAGTGAGCCCATGGGACTAGCGGGAACCGGGGAGCTGTTTTTT.

This chain connects TRBV7-9 to TRBJ2-7; D might be TRBD2 (5 bases). Deletions cut 1 base from V and 7 bases from J, with 17 bases between. This CDR3 has 15 amino acids. Germline CDR1 reads SEHNR; CDR2 reads FQNEAQ (reference sequence). The CDR3 bases are TGTGCCAGCAGCTTAGGTGGCGGGTCTGGCTTAGAGCAGTACTTC. This sequence encodes CASSLGGGSGLEQYF.

CDR3 sequence reads: CASRQLSGRAQYF. The CDR3 nucleotides read TGTGCCAGCCGACAGCTGTCGGGTCGGGCCCAGTACTTC. This chain uses TRBV28 with TRBJ2-5, with a weak D call TRBD1 (5 bases). V lost 8 bases and J lost 9, with 19 bases in between. Germline CDR1 is MDHEN and CDR2 is SYDVKM. This CDR3 has 13 residues.

The V and J genes are TRBV18 and TRBJ1-4; 7 bases match TRBD1. The V segment lost 5 bases and the J segment 4 bases; nucleotides outside the gene matches: 7. CDR1 and CDR2 from the germline V gene are KGHSH and LQKENI. CDR3 size: 15 residues. CDR3 bases: TGTGCCAGCTCATCTGGACAGGCCCTTAATGAAAAACTGTTTTTT. Protein product: CASSSGQALNEKLFF.